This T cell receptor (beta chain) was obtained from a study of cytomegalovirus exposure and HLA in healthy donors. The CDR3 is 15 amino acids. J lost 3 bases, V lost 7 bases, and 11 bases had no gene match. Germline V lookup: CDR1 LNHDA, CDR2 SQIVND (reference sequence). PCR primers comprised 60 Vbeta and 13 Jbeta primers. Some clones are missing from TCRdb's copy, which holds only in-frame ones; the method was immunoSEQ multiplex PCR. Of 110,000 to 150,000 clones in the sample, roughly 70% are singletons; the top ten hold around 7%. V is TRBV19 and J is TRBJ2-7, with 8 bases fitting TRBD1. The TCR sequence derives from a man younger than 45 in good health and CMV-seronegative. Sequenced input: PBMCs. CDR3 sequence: CASTHSGQGIYEQYF. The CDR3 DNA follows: TGTGCCAGTACCCATAGCGGACAGGGTATCTACGAGCAGTACTTC.